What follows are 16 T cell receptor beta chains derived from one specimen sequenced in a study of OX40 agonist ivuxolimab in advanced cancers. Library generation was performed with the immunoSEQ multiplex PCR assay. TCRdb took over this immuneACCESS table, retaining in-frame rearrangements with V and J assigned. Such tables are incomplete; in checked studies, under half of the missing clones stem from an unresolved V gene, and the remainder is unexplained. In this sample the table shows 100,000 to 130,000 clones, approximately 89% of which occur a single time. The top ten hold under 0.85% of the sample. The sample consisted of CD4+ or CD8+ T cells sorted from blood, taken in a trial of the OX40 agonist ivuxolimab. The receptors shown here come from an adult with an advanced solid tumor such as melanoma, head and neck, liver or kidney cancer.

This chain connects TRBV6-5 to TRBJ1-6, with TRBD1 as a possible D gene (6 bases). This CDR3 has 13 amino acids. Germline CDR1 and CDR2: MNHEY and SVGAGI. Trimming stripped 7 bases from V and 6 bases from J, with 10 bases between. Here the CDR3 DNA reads TGTGCCAGCACCATGGACAGTAATTCACCCCTCCACTTT. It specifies CASTMDSNSPLHF.

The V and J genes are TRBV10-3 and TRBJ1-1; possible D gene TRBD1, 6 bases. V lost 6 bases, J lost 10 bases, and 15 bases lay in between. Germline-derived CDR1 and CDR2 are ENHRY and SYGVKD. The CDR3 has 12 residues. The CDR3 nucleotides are TGTGCCATCAGAGGTACAGGGAATGGAGCTTTCTTT. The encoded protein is CAIRGTGNGAFF.

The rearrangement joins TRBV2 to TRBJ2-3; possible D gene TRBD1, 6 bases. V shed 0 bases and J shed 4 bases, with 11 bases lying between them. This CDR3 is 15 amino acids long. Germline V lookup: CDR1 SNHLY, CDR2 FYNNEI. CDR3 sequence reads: CASSEAAEGADTQYF. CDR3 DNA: TGTGCCAGCAGTGAAGCCGCAGAGGGGGCAGATACGCAGTATTTT.

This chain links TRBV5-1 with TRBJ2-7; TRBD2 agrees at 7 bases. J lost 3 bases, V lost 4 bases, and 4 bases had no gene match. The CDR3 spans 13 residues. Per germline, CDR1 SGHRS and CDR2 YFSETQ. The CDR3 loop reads CASSSGTYYEQYF. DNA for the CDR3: TGCGCCAGCAGCAGCGGGACTTACTACGAGCAGTACTTC. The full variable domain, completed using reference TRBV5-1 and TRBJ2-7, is KAGVTQTPRYLIKTRGQQVTLSCSPISGHRSVSWYQQTPGQGLQFLFEYFSETQRNKGNFPGRFSGRQFSNSRSEMNVSTLELGDSALYLCASSSGTYYEQYFGPGTRLTVT.

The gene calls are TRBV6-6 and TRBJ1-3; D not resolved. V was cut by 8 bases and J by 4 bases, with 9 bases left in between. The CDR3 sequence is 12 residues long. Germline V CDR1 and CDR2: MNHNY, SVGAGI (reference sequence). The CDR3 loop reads CASQEGGNTIYF. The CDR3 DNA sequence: TGTGCCAGCCAGGAGGGAGGAAACACCATATATTTT.

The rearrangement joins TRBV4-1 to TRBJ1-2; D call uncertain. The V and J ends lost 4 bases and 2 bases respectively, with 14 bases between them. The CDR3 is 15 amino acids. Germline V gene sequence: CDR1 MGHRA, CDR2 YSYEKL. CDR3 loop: CASSPRGLLNYGYTF. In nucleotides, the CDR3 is TGCGCCAGCAGCCCTCGAGGCCTTCTGAACTATGGCTACACCTTC.

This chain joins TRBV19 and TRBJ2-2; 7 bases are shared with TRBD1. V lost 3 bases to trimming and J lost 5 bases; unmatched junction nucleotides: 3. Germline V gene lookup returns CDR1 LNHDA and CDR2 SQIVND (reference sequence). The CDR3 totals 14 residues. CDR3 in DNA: TGTGCCAGTAGTATGAACAGGGGAACCGGGGAGCTGTTTTTT. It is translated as CASSMNRGTGELFF.

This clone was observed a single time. The CDR3 sequence: CASSYSGLDGEQFF. In nucleotides, the CDR3 is TGTGCCAGCAGTTACTCCGGACTAGACGGTGAGCAGTTCTTC. This chain uses TRBV6-5 with TRBJ2-1; 7 bases map to TRBD2. V shed 0 bases and J 9 bases; nucleotides not matched to a gene: 5. The CDR3 loop spans 14 amino acids. Germline assignment: CDR1 MNHEY and CDR2 SVGAGI.

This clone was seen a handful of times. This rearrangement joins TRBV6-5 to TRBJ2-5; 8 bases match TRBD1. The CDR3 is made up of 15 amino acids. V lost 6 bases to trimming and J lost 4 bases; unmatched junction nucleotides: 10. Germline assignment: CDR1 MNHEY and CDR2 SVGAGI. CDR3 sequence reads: CASSPLGTGPETQYF. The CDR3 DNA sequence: TGTGCCAGCAGCCCCCTCGGGACAGGCCCAGAGACCCAGTACTTC.

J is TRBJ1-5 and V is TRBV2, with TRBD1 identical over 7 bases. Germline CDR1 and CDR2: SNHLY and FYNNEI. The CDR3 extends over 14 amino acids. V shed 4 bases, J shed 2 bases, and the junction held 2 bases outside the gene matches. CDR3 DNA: TGTGCCAGCAGTGCAACAGGGGGCAATCAGCCCCAGCATTTT. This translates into CASSATGGNQPQHF.

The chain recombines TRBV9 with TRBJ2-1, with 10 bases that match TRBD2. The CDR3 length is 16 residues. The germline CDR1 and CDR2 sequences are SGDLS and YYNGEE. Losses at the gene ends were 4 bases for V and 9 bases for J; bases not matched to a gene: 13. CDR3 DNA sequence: TGTGCCAGCAGCCCCTCCCACCTAGCGGGGGAGGGTGAGCAGTTCTTC. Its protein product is CASSPSHLAGEGEQFF.

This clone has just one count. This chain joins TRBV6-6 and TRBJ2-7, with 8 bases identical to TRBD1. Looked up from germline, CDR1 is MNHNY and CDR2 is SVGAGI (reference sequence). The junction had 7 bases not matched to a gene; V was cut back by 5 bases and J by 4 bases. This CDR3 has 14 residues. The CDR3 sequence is CASSLGQGPYEQYF. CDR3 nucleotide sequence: TGTGCCAGCAGTCTAGGACAGGGTCCTTACGAGCAGTACTTC.

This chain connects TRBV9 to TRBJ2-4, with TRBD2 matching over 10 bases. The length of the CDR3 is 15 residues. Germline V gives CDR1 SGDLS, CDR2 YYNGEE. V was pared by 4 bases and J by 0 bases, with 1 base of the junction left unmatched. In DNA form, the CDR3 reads TGTGCCAGCAGCAGCGGGGGGGTAGCCAAAAACATTCAGTACTTC. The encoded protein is CASSSGGVAKNIQYF.

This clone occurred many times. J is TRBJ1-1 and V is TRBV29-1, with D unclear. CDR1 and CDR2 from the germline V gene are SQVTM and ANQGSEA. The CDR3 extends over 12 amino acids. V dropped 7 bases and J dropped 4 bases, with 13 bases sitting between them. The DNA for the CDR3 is TGCAGCGCTAAGTGGGGTATCACTGAAGCTTTCTTT. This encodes CSAKWGITEAFF.

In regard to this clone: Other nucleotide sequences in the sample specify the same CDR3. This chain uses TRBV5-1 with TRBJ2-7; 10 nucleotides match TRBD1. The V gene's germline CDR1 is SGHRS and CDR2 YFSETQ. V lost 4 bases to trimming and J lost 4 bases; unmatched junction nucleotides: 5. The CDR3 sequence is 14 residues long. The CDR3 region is CASSPGTGAYEQYF. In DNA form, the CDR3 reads TGCGCCAGCAGCCCCGGGACAGGGGCGTACGAGCAGTACTTC.

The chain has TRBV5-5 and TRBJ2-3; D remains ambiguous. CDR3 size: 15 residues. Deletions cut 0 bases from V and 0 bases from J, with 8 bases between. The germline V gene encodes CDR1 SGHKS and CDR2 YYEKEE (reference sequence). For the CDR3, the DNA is TGTGCCAGCAGCTTGGACCAACCTAGCACAGATACGCAGTATTTT. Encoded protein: CASSLDQPSTDTQYF. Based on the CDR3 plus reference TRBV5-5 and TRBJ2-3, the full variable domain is DAGVTQSPTHLIKTRGQQVTLRCSPISGHKSVSWYQQVLGQGPQFIFQYYEKEERGRGNFPDRFSARQFPNYSSELNVNALLLGDSALYLCASSLDQPSTDTQYFGPGTRLTVL.